In its sample, the clone carrying this TCR beta chain was seen once. Its specificity is not known. The CDR3 is made up of 13 amino acids. V shed 9 bases, J shed 1 base, and the junction held 5 bases outside the gene matches. CDR1 is LNHDA, CDR2 SQIVND, per germline (reference sequence). The data originate from a study of cytomegalovirus exposure and HLA in healthy donors. Study-wide points: It is likely that the observed cluster of highly shared sequence variants was a sequencing artifact. A later analysis showed that HLA-associated TCR beta chains had undergone more clonal expansion than equally common others. Indistinguishable V segments, including TRBV6-2 and TRBV6-3, were excluded.

13 Jbeta primers and 60 Vbeta primers were used for the PCR. Profiling relied on immunoSEQ multiplex PCR, and the TCRdb table lists in-frame clones only, not all of them. The sample records around 150,000 clones, roughly 77% being singletons. The specimen sequenced was PBMCs. V usage is TRBV19 and J usage is TRBJ2-5; 7 positions match TRBD1. The clonotype comes from a man younger than 40 in good health and CMV-seropositive. CDR3 DNA: TGTGCCAGCAAAGACAGGGCCCAAGAGACCCAGTACTTC. Its translation is CASKDRAQETQYF. Using reference TRBV19 and TRBJ2-5 for the parts outside the CDR3, the full variable domain is DGGITQSPKYLFRKEGQNVTLSCEQNLNHDAMYWYRQDPGQGLRLIYYSQIVNDFQKGDIAEGYSVSREKKESFPLTVTSAQKNPTAFYLCASKDRAQETQYFGPGTRLLVL.